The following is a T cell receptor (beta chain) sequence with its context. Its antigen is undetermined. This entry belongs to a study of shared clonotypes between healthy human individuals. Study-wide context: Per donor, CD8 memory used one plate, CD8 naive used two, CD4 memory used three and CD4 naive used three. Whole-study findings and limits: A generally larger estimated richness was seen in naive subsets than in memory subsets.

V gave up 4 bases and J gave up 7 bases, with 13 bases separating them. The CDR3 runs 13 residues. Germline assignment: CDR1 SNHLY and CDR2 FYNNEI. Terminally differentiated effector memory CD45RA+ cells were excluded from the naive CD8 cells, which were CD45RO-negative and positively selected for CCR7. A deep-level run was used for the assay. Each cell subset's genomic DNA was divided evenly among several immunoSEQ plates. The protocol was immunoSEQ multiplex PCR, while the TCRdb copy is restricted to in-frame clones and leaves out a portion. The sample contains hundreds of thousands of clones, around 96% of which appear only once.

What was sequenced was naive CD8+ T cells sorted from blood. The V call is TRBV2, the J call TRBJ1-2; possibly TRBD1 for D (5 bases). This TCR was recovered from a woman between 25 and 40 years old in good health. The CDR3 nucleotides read TGTGCCAGCAGTGTGGGTCTGGGGGGTGGCTACACCTTC. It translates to CASSVGLGGGYTF. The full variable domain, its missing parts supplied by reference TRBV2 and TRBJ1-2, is EPEVTQTPSHQVTQMGQEVILRCVPISNHLYFYWYRQILGQKVEFLVSFYNNEISEKSEIFDDQFSVERPDGSNFTLKIRSTKLEDSAMYFCASSVGLGGGYTFGSGTRLTVV.